This T cell receptor beta chain appears in the sequencing data of a study of tumour-infiltrating T cells in Burkitt lymphoma (TCRdb year 2020). Turning to the overall study: TCR repertoire data were correlated with clinical outcome; productive clonality predicted overall and progression-free survival, independent of established prognosticators including age at diagnosis.

As encoded in the germline V gene (reference sequence), CDR1 is LNHDA while CDR2 is SQIVND. Including the terminal cysteine and phenylalanine, the CDR3 comprises 14 residues. Just CDR3 DNA is preserved here, 42 bases in frame from base 1. V loses 3 bases, J loses 6 bases, and the germline ends lie 14 bases apart. About this clone: Its antigen is unknown. No quality values exist for individual bases; no much larger clone is one base distant.

Library method: the immunoSEQ multiplex PCR assay. Sourced from immuneACCESS, this table was stored by TCRdb with only in-frame sequences that have V and J called. A share of the clones is absent; for the studies checked, an unresolved V gene accounts for under half, and the remainder has no known explanation. The sample table holds some 660 clones, of which around nine tenths were seen once. Approximately 6.4% of the sample lies in the top ten. The V and J segments used are TRBV19 and TRBJ1-1, with an unclear D gene assignment. The source of this sequence is a human donor with diffuse large B-cell lymphoma. Source material: tumor tissue. The CDR3 amino acid sequence is: CASSMKRSMSEAFF. The DNA reads as follows: TGTGCCAGTAGTATGAAAAGGAGCATGTCTGAAGCTTTCTTT.